The present T cell receptor (beta chain) was sequenced within a study of blood T cell repertoires in COVID-19. Sequencing was performed with immunoSEQ multiplex PCR; in TCRdb, only in-frame clones are kept and a portion is missing. The sample shows 150,000 or so clones, around four fifths of them seen only once. The germline CDR1 and CDR2 sequences are MNHEY and SMNVEV (reference sequence). V was trimmed by 5 bases and J by 10 bases, leaving 14 bases between them. The CDR3 has 12 amino acids. The gene calls are TRBV27 and TRBJ1-2; D is perhaps TRBD1 (6 bases). Sequenced sample: PBMCs or T cells enriched from blood (not recorded which). The origin of this receptor is a man in his sixties or seventies who had been exposed to COVID-19. In DNA, the CDR3 is TGTGCCAGCAGTCGGGAACAGGGTAACTACACCTTC. Amino acids: CASSREQGNYTF.